The 31 T cell receptor beta chains presented below share a single source sample, sequenced in a study of shared clonotypes between healthy human individuals. Sequencing used immunoSEQ multiplex PCR; TCRdb keeps in-frame clones, though not all of them. The data contain some 500,000 clones, around 96% of them singletons. Sequencing was carried out using naive CD4+ T cells sorted from blood. Described subset: CD45RA+ positively selected. The receptors come from a woman aged 25 to 39 in good health.

The rearrangement links TRBV5-1 to TRBJ2-7; D remains ambiguous. In germline, CDR1 is SGHRS, CDR2 YFSETQ. The CDR3 is made up of 13 amino acids. The V gene lost 7 bases and the J gene lost 2 bases, with 13 bases spanning the gap. CDR3 DNA sequence: TGCGCCAGCGCGACATCTACTCCCTACGAGCAGTACTTC. Amino acid sequence: CASATSTPYEQYF.

The chain employs TRBV6-1 and TRBJ1-1, with D unclear. This CDR3 is 12 amino acids long. V was trimmed by 5 bases and J by 0 bases, leaving 4 bases between them. Germline assignment: CDR1 MNHNS and CDR2 SASEGT. The CDR3 nucleotides read TGTGCCAGCAGTAGGGTGAACACTGAAGCTTTCTTT. Translating gives CASSRVNTEAFF.

The genes are TRBV30 and TRBJ1-2; maybe TRBD1 (6 bases). V lost 0 bases to trimming and J lost 1 base, with 9 bases between them. There are 14 residues in the CDR3. Germline CDR1 GTSNPN, CDR2 SVGIG (reference sequence). The CDR3 sequence: CAWSVGQNNYGYTF. DNA of the CDR3: TGTGCCTGGAGTGTCGGACAGAATAACTATGGCTACACCTTC.

The chain is built from TRBV4-2 and TRBJ2-1, with 8 bases matching TRBD2. Germline CDR1 and CDR2: LGHNA and YNFKEQ. The V segment lost 0 bases and the J segment 7 bases; nucleotides outside the gene matches: 11. This CDR3 has 17 residues. DNA of the CDR3: TGTGCCAGCAGCCAAGACCCCGGGGGTAGCGGGATGAATGAGCAGTTCTTC. Amino acid sequence: CASSQDPGGSGMNEQFF.

This chain's CDR3 is CASRTVSLPQPQHF. The CDR3, as DNA: TGTGCCAGCCGGACAGTCTCTTTGCCTCAGCCCCAGCATTTT. The genes are TRBV28 and TRBJ1-5; a weak D match, TRBD1 (6 bases). The V and J ends lost 8 bases and 6 bases respectively, with 17 bases between them. Germline-derived CDR1 and CDR2 are MDHEN and SYDVKM. The CDR3 covers 14 residues. The full variable domain, with the rest looked up from reference TRBV28 and TRBJ1-5, is DVKVTQSSRYLVKRTGEKVFLECVQDMDHENMFWYRQDPGLGLRLIYFSYDVKMKEKGDIPEGYSVSREKKERFSLILESASTNQTSMYLCASRTVSLPQPQHFGDGTRLSIL.

V usage is TRBV28 and J usage is TRBJ2-7; no clear D. Germline-derived CDR1 and CDR2 are MDHEN and SYDVKM. This CDR3 has 12 residues. V lost 2 bases to trimming and J lost 6 bases, with 8 bases between them. The CDR3 DNA follows: TGTGCCAGCAGTTTAGAGATAGGCGAGCAGTACTTC. Its protein is CASSLEIGEQYF.

The chain has TRBV7-9 and TRBJ2-7; D not certain. CDR1 is SEHNR, CDR2 FQNEAQ, per germline (reference sequence). Trimming stripped 1 base from V and 6 bases from J, with 13 bases between. The CDR3 sequence is 14 residues long. The CDR3 sequence: CASSLDGVLSEQYF. The DNA of the CDR3 is TGTGCCAGCAGCTTAGATGGGGTCTTGAGCGAGCAGTACTTC.

V usage is TRBV7-9 and J usage is TRBJ1-4; 11 nucleotides align to TRBD1. Germline CDR1 reads SEHNR; CDR2 reads FQNEAQ (reference sequence). This CDR3 has 15 residues. The V and J ends lost 2 bases and 7 bases, in that order; junction bases with no gene match: 3. The CDR3 nucleotides are TGTGCCAGCAGCTTAAAGGGACAGGGGGTTGAAAAACTGTTTTTT. Its protein is CASSLKGQGVEKLFF.

This clone was found once. The chain links TRBV11-2 to TRBJ2-7, with TRBD1 identical over 7 bases. CDR1 and CDR2 (germline): SGHAT, FQNNGV. After removal of 7 bases from V and 6 bases from J, the junction contained 9 bases not matched to a gene. The CDR3 covers 13 residues. The CDR3 sequence: CASTRTGSPEQYF. CDR3 coding DNA: TGTGCCAGCACACGGACAGGTAGCCCCGAGCAGTACTTC.

The chain joins TRBV6-5 to TRBJ2-3, with a tentative D call TRBD1 (6 bases). Germline CDR1 and CDR2: MNHEY and SVGAGI. V lost 5 bases and J lost 2, with 11 bases in between. The CDR3 spans 14 residues. The CDR3 region is CASSQRTDTDTQYF. The CDR3 coding sequence is TGTGCCAGCAGTCAGAGGACAGACACAGATACGCAGTATTTT.

The chain recombines TRBV10-3 with TRBJ1-1, with D perhaps TRBD1 (6 bases). The CDR3 has 14 residues. V was trimmed by 5 bases and J by 1 base, leaving 11 bases between them. Germline-derived CDR1 and CDR2 are ENHRY and SYGVKD. CDR3 nucleotide sequence: TGTGCCATCAGTAAGTTGACAGGGAACACTGAAGCTTTCTTT. Protein sequence: CAISKLTGNTEAFF.

This clone was counted between two and nine times. The gene calls are TRBV6-1 and TRBJ1-5; 8 bases match TRBD1. In germline, CDR1 is MNHNS, CDR2 SASEGT. This CDR3 comprises 14 residues. The junction had 6 bases not matched to a gene; V was cut back by 6 bases and J by 5 bases. The CDR3: CASSPTGGDQPQHF. For the CDR3, the DNA is TGTGCCAGCAGCCCCACAGGGGGGGATCAGCCCCAGCATTTT.

The chain uses TRBV5-5 and TRBJ2-7; 9 positions agree with TRBD2. The CDR3 has 14 residues. J gave up 12 bases and V 4 bases, and 14 bases lay outside the gene matches. Per the germline V gene, CDR1 is SGHKS and CDR2 is YYEKEE (reference sequence). In nucleotides, the CDR3 is TGTGCCAGCAGCGTCCTGGGGGATAGCGGGAGTCGGTACTTC. It translates to CASSVLGDSGSRYF.

The J gene is TRBJ2-2, the V gene TRBV28; TRBD2 aligns across 13 bases. CDR1 and CDR2 from the germline V gene are MDHEN and SYDVKM. This CDR3 region has 15 residues. With 7 bases clipped from V and 4 bases from J, the junction kept 3 bases outside the gene matches. The CDR3 sequence is CASKGLAGITGELFF. CDR3 nucleotides: TGTGCCAGCAAGGGACTAGCGGGGATCACCGGGGAGCTGTTTTTT.

The chain combines TRBV30 with TRBJ1-4, with TRBD1 matching over 8 bases. The V and J ends lost 4 bases and 2 bases, in that order; junction bases with no gene match: 6. The CDR3 is made up of 15 amino acids. From germline, CDR1 is GTSNPN and CDR2 SVGIG (reference sequence). DNA of the CDR3: TGTGCCTGGACTACGCAGGGGGCGACTAATGAAAAACTGTTTTTT. This codes for CAWTTQGATNEKLFF.

The CDR3 bases are TGTGCCAGCAGACAATCCTCGCTTCAGCCCCAGCATTTT. Translation gives CASRQSSLQPQHF. The chain links TRBV6-5 to TRBJ1-5; no firm D call. V lost 6 bases, J lost 6 bases, and 12 bases lay in between. Germline CDR1 reads MNHEY; CDR2 reads SVGAGI. CDR3 length equals 13 residues.

This chain links TRBV10-3 with TRBJ1-3; D is possibly TRBD1 (5 bases). The CDR3 spans 14 residues. V was pared by 4 bases and J by 0 bases, with 7 bases between. Germline values: CDR1 ENHRY, CDR2 SYGVKD. CDR3 residues: CAISGGPSGNTIYF. CDR3 nucleotide sequence: TGTGCCATCAGTGGGGGACCCTCTGGAAACACCATATATTTT.

This clone was counted a few times. The genes are TRBV5-1 and TRBJ1-5; possible D gene TRBD1, 5 bases. Germline V gene sequence: CDR1 SGHRS, CDR2 YFSETQ. Trimming pared 4 bases from V and 1 base from J, leaving 9 bases between. The CDR3 runs 14 residues. The CDR3 region is CASSEGRSNQPQHF. The CDR3 DNA sequence: TGCGCCAGCAGCGAGGGACGGAGCAATCAGCCCCAGCATTTT.

J is TRBJ2-2 and V is TRBV11-2; D unresolved. The ends were cut back, 3 bases at V and 1 base at J, with 6 bases in the middle. The CDR3 is made up of 14 amino acids. Germline V CDR1 and CDR2: SGHAT, FQNNGV. CDR3 bases: TGTGCCAGCAGCTTGGACGGGAACACCGGGGAGCTGTTTTTT. Its protein product is CASSLDGNTGELFF.

In this sample, this clone turned up once. This chain uses TRBV19 with TRBJ2-7; 10 nucleotides match TRBD2. This CDR3 spans 14 amino acids. Trimming took 2 bases from V and 9 from J; bases not matched to a gene: 7. Germline V lookup: CDR1 LNHDA, CDR2 SQIVND (reference sequence). The CDR3 here is CASSILAGEGAQYF. CDR3 nucleotides: TGTGCCAGTAGTATACTAGCGGGAGAGGGGGCGCAGTACTTC.

The chain employs TRBV18 and TRBJ2-7; possibly TRBD1 for D (5 bases). CDR1 and CDR2 from the germline V gene are KGHSH and LQKENI. V was trimmed by 3 bases and J by 2 bases, leaving 17 bases between them. This CDR3 is built from 16 residues. The CDR3 spells CASSPPGPREAYEQYF. CDR3 bases: TGTGCCAGCTCACCGCCAGGGCCCCGTGAGGCCTACGAGCAGTACTTC.

This chain joins TRBV6-1 and TRBJ1-2, with D hard to call. Germline-derived CDR1 and CDR2 are MNHNS and SASEGT. This CDR3 contains 17 residues. The germline V and J ends were trimmed by 3 bases and 4 bases, with 21 bases remaining between them. CDR3 loop: CASSDGFVRPDPYGYTF. In nucleotides, the CDR3 is TGTGCCAGCAGTGATGGGTTTGTCCGACCGGACCCCTATGGCTACACCTTC.

This clone was observed a few times. The CDR3 here is CASSLEGSLPQHF. As DNA, the CDR3 is TGTGCCAGCAGCCTGGAAGGAAGTTTGCCCCAGCATTTT. This chain joins TRBV7-9 and TRBJ1-5; D remains unclear. Trimming shortened V by 5 bases and J by 9 bases, and 14 bases separated the two germline ends. The CDR3 is made up of 13 amino acids. CDR1 is SEHNR, CDR2 FQNEAQ, per germline (reference sequence).

The chain combines TRBV18 with TRBJ2-5, with 13 bases identical to TRBD2. Judging by the DNA end, TRBJ2-7 fits better; the J call may be wrong. Germline V gene data show CDR1 as KGHSH and CDR2 as LQKENI. This CDR3 contains 16 residues. CDR3 in DNA: TGTGCCAGCTCACCACCGGGACTAGCGGGATTGAACGAGCAGTACTTC. Its translation: CASSPPGLAGLNEQYF.

In its sample, this clone was seen once. The genes are TRBV6-4 and TRBJ2-1; 10 bases are a match to TRBD2. From germline, CDR1 is MRHNA and CDR2 SNTAGT. V lost 3 bases and J lost 6; bases outside the gene matches: 5. This CDR3 has 15 amino acids. The CDR3 nucleotides are TGTGCCAGCAGTGAGGGTAGCGGGAGGTTCAATGAGCAGTTCTTC. It codes for CASSEGSGRFNEQFF.

This chain links TRBV7-3 with TRBJ2-7, with 8 positions matching TRBD1. CDR3 length: 15 amino acids. Trimming at V came to 4 bases and at J to 5 bases, leaving 10 bases not matched to a gene. Per germline, CDR1 SGHTA and CDR2 FQGTGA. CDR3 residues: CASSSSGQGSDEQYF. The CDR3, as DNA: TGTGCCAGCAGCTCGTCAGGACAGGGCTCGGACGAGCAGTACTTC. Full variable domain (rest looked up from reference TRBV7-3 and TRBJ2-7): GAGVSQTPSNKVTEKGKYVELRCDPISGHTALYWYRQSLGQGPEFLIYFQGTGAADDSGLPNDRFFAVRPEGSVSTLKIQRTERGDSAVYLCASSSSGQGSDEQYFGPGTRLTVT.

The V call is TRBV30, the J call TRBJ2-1; D not certain. From germline, CDR1 is GTSNPN and CDR2 SVGIG (reference sequence). The CDR3 covers 13 residues. Trimming cost V 0 bases and J 9 bases, with 12 bases left between them. Here the CDR3 reads CAWSVQPSVEQFF. The CDR3 DNA is TGTGCCTGGAGTGTCCAACCGTCCGTTGAGCAGTTCTTC.

The rearrangement uses TRBV28 and TRBJ1-5, with 9 bases that match TRBD1. The CDR3 runs to 13 residues. V shed 6 bases and J 5 bases; nucleotides not matched to a gene: 2. Germline values: CDR1 MDHEN, CDR2 SYDVKM. This CDR3 is CASRRDRDQPQHF. The DNA for the CDR3 is TGTGCCAGCAGGAGGGACAGGGATCAGCCCCAGCATTTT.

Concerning this clone itself: Different DNA sequences within this sample yield the same CDR3. The CDR3 sequence: CASSETYEQYF. DNA of the CDR3: TGTGCCAGCAGTGAAACTTACGAGCAGTACTTC. The chain couples TRBV2 to TRBJ2-5; no firm D call. The J call may be faulty, since TRBJ2-7 better matches the DNA end. The CDR3 totals 11 residues. Germline values: CDR1 SNHLY, CDR2 FYNNEI.

The V and J genes are TRBV11-3 and TRBJ2-2; 11 nucleotides align to TRBD1. The ends lost 5 bases at V and 4 bases at J; junction bases unmatched: 9. The germline V gene has CDR1 SGHNT and CDR2 YENEEA. The length of the CDR3 is 17 residues. The chain's CDR3 is CASSSQVGTGGTGELFF. The CDR3 nucleotides are TGTGCCAGCAGCAGCCAGGTGGGGACAGGGGGCACCGGGGAGCTGTTTTTT.

Turning to this clone: Compared with germline, one end of the junction differs, possibly owing to a read error. V usage is TRBV11-1 and J usage is TRBJ2-7; D unclear. From germline, CDR1 is SGHAT and CDR2 FQDESV (reference sequence). The CDR3 runs 12 residues. CDR3 amino acids: CASSLAFGIKVF. The CDR3 DNA reads as TGTGCCAGCAGCTTAGCTTTTGGTATCAAGGTCTTC.